These 20 T cell receptor beta chains were all obtained from the same sample, sequenced in a study of beta chain features in type 1 diabetes. Study observations and caveats: There was a moderate but significant shortening of TCRB CDR3s in all four CD4+ subsets of Type 1 diabetes patients.

Expressed TCRB transcripts got sequenced, as all isolated RNA was reverse transcribed. Profiling relied on immunoSEQ multiplex PCR, and the TCRdb table lists in-frame clones only, not all of them. Of about 390,000 clones in the sample, around a tenth are singletons; the top ten hold 0.55% to 0.75%. The antigens of these receptors remain unknown. The sequenced sample was central memory CD4+ T cells from blood. These receptors originate from a man younger than 40 with type 1 diabetes.

This clone was found a few times. Other nucleotide sequences from this sample produce the same CDR3. This rearrangement joins TRBV18 to TRBJ1-1, with 9 bases lining up with TRBD1. The CDR3 runs to 15 residues. The trim removed 3 bases at V and 1 base at J, leaving 3 bases unmatched. Germline V CDR1 and CDR2: KGHSH, LQKENI. CDR3 in amino acids: CASSPRTGENTEAFF. Written as DNA, the CDR3 is TGTGCCAGCTCACCCCGGACAGGGGAGAACACTGAAGCTTTCTTT.

The CDR3 loop reads CASSSRGAGDGLNEQFF. CDR3 nucleotides: TGTGCCAGCAGCTCCCGGGGGGCGGGAGACGGATTGAATGAGCAGTTCTTC. The genes are TRBV5-4 and TRBJ2-1, with D perhaps matching TRBD2 (7 bases). The germline V and J ends were trimmed by 3 bases and 7 bases, with 23 bases remaining between them. Germline-derived CDR1 and CDR2 are SGHNT and YYREEE (reference sequence). The CDR3 has 17 amino acids.

V and J are TRBV28 and TRBJ1-3; no clear D gene. The germline V gene has CDR1 MDHEN and CDR2 SYDVKM. The CDR3 length is 13 residues. V was clipped by 8 bases and J by 1 base, with 9 bases between them. The CDR3 region is CASLRVSGNTIYF. The CDR3 DNA follows: TGTGCCAGCTTGAGGGTGTCTGGAAACACCATATATTTT.

A few counts support this clone. This chain links TRBV5-4 with TRBJ2-7; TRBD1 matches 7 bases. CDR1 is SGHNT and CDR2 is YYREEE in the germline V gene (reference sequence). The CDR3 is 14 residues long. Trimming took 4 bases from V and 2 from J; bases not matched to a gene: 6. In DNA form, the CDR3 reads TGTGCCAGCAGCCATACAGGGGTCGCCTACGAGCAGTACTTC. Its translation: CASSHTGVAYEQYF.

In its sample, this clone was seen a few times. The gene calls are TRBV7-9 and TRBJ2-1; D possibly matches TRBD1 or TRBD2 (5 bases each). Germline values: CDR1 SEHNR, CDR2 FQNEAQ (reference sequence). The CDR3 is made up of 15 amino acids. Trimming left V 5 bases short and J 7 bases short, with 18 bases between. CDR3 protein: CASSPTDLGVNEQFF. The CDR3 coding sequence is TGTGCCAGCAGCCCGACCGACCTGGGGGTGAATGAGCAGTTCTTC. Variable domain in full (rest from reference TRBV7-9 and TRBJ2-1): DTGVSQNPRHKITKRGQNVTFRCDPISEHNRLYWYRQTLGQGPEFLTYFQNEAQLEKSRLLSDRFSAERPKGSFSTLEIQRTEQGDSAMYLCASSPTDLGVNEQFFGPGTRLTVL.

This clone was found a few times. At one end, the junction sequence differs from germline, possibly due to a read error. The chain carries TRBV10-3 and TRBJ1-1; maybe TRBD1 (5 bases). Germline-derived CDR1 and CDR2 are ENHRY and SYGVKD. The CDR3 is 14 residues long. CDR3 in DNA: TGTGCCAGCAGTGCACAGGTGATGAACACTGAAGCTTTCTTT. Encoded protein: CASSAQVMNTEAFF.

This clone was counted many times. J is TRBJ2-3 and V is TRBV29-1, with 13 bases aligning to TRBD2. With 4 bases clipped from V and 0 bases from J, the junction kept 4 bases outside the gene matches. CDR1 is SQVTM and CDR2 is ANQGSEA in the germline V gene. This CDR3 contains 16 residues. In DNA, the CDR3 is TGCAGCGTTGGGGGGACTAGCGGGACTAGCACAGATACGCAGTATTTT. Translation gives CSVGGTSGTSTDTQYF.

This clone was picked up a small number of times. This chain uses TRBV28 with TRBJ1-6, with 9 bases matching TRBD1. The V segment lost 7 bases and the J segment 7 bases; nucleotides outside the gene matches: 8. CDR1 and CDR2 (germline): MDHEN, SYDVKM. The CDR3 is made up of 15 amino acids. The CDR3 region has the DNA TGTGCCAGCACCCTGGGAGGGACAGGGAATTCACCCCTCCACTTT. As protein: CASTLGGTGNSPLHF.

V gene TRBV15 combines with J gene TRBJ1-2; 7 bases match TRBD1. The CDR3 is 15 amino acids. V was clipped by 0 bases and J by 8 bases; unmatched bases: 9. Germline CDR1 and CDR2: LNHNV and YYDKDF (reference sequence). The DNA for the CDR3 is TGTGCCACCAGCAGAGATAGAACAGGGGCCAGAGGCTACACCTTC. Translating gives CATSRDRTGARGYTF. The variable domain in full, with the rest retrieved from reference TRBV15 and TRBJ1-2, is DAMVIQNPRYQVTQFGKPVTLSCSQTLNHNVMYWYQQKSSQAPKLLFHYYDKDFNNEADTPDNFQSRRPNTSFCFLDIRSPGLGDTAMYLCATSRDRTGARGYTFGSGTRLTVV.

The CDR3, as DNA: TGTGCCAGCTCACCGTCTAGCGGGGGCAGCACAGATACGCAGTATTTT. Translating it yields CASSPSSGGSTDTQYF. The chain uses TRBV18 and TRBJ2-3; 10 nucleotides line up with TRBD2. This CDR3 spans 16 amino acids. Germline V lookup: CDR1 KGHSH, CDR2 LQKENI. The V gene end was trimmed by 3 bases and the J gene end by 0 bases; junction bases not matched to a gene: 3. Supplemented by reference TRBV18 and TRBJ2-3, the full variable domain reads NAGVMQNPRHLVRRRGQEARLRCSPMKGHSHVYWYRQLPEEGLKFMVYLQKENIIDESGMPKERFSAEFPKEGPSILRIQQVVRGDSAAYFCASSPSSGGSTDTQYFGPGTRLTVL.

V is TRBV11-2 and J is TRBJ2-5; TRBD1 aligns across 7 bases. The V gene's germline CDR1 is SGHAT and CDR2 FQNNGV. The CDR3 spans 15 residues. With 5 bases clipped from V and 3 bases from J, the junction kept 9 bases outside the gene matches. CDR3 region: CASSPPGQVKETQYF. For the CDR3, the DNA is TGTGCCAGCAGCCCGCCAGGACAGGTCAAAGAGACCCAGTACTTC. The full variable domain, its missing parts supplied by reference TRBV11-2 and TRBJ2-5, is EAGVAQSPRYKIIEKRQSVAFWCNPISGHATLYWYQQILGQGPKLLIQFQNNGVVDDSQLPKDRFSAERLKGVDSTLKIQPAKLEDSAVYLCASSPPGQVKETQYFGPGTRLLVL.

The chain carries TRBV5-1 and TRBJ1-4, with TRBD1 matching 7 bases. Germline CDR1 SGHRS, CDR2 YFSETQ. The V gene end was trimmed by 3 bases and the J gene end by 8 bases; junction bases not matched to a gene: 10. The CDR3 is made up of 15 amino acids. CDR3 amino acids: CASSSTGAAGEKLFF. The CDR3 nucleotides read TGCGCCAGCAGCTCTACAGGGGCCGCTGGGGAAAAACTGTTTTTT.

In its sample, this clone was seen many times. The chain uses TRBV28 and TRBJ2-3; 15 bases map to TRBD2. V was clipped by 5 bases and J by 0 bases; unmatched bases: 6. This CDR3 is 18 amino acids long. Germline CDR1 reads MDHEN; CDR2 reads SYDVKM. The CDR3 loop is CASSLGLAGGSSTDTQYF. The CDR3 DNA reads as TGTGCCAGCAGTCTAGGACTAGCGGGAGGGTCTAGCACAGATACGCAGTATTTT.

In this sample, this clone turned up a few times. This sequence joins TRBV2 and TRBJ1-1; D ambiguous. CDR1 and CDR2 from the germline V gene are SNHLY and FYNNEI. Trimming pared 5 bases from V and 0 bases from J, leaving 7 bases between. The CDR3 is made up of 13 amino acids. The DNA of the CDR3 is TGTGCCAGCAGTATGACCATGAACACTGAAGCTTTCTTT. It is translated as CASSMTMNTEAFF.

CDR3 sequence: CSVRSGGRSYEQYF. The CDR3 DNA reads as TGCAGCGTTCGGTCAGGCGGACGCTCCTACGAGCAGTACTTC. V is TRBV29-1 and J is TRBJ2-7; D is unclear. This CDR3 region has 14 residues. V lost 5 bases and J lost 0, with 14 bases in between. CDR1 SQVTM and CDR2 ANQGSEA come from the germline V gene.

This chain joins TRBV7-9 and TRBJ2-5; 8 bases line up with TRBD2. Germline V lookup: CDR1 SEHNR, CDR2 FQNEAQ (reference sequence). Germline trimming cut 2 bases from V and 4 bases from J; bases unmatched to any gene: 9. The CDR3 is 16 residues long. The CDR3 nucleotides read TGTGCCAGCAGCTTACTCGGGGCGGGAGGTACAGAGACCCAGTACTTC. Translated: CASSLLGAGGTETQYF.

This clone was recorded a few times. The V call is TRBV7-2, the J call TRBJ1-2; 7 positions agree with TRBD1. V lost 5 bases and J lost 2; bases outside the gene matches: 2. This CDR3 comprises 13 residues. From germline, CDR1 is SGHTA and CDR2 FQGNSA. This chain's CDR3 is CASSTDRNYGYTF. The CDR3, as DNA: TGTGCCAGCAGCACGGACAGGAACTATGGCTACACCTTC.

This clone was seen only a few times. This rearrangement joins TRBV7-2 to TRBJ2-7, with a weak D call TRBD1 (7 bases). Germline V gives CDR1 SGHTA, CDR2 FQGNSA. The CDR3 runs to 16 residues. V was clipped by 2 bases and J by 3 bases, with 17 bases between them. The CDR3 nucleotides read TGTGCCAGCAGCTTAATCTCGGGGGACAGTATCTACGAGCAGTACTTC. Translation gives CASSLISGDSIYEQYF.

This chain connects TRBV4-1 to TRBJ2-7; TRBD1 matches at 10 bases. Trimming cost V 4 bases and J 2 bases; bases outside gene matches: 8. CDR1 is MGHRA, CDR2 YSYEKL, per germline. This CDR3 comprises 16 residues. The DNA for the CDR3 is TGCGCCAGCAGCCGGACCAGACAGGGGGCAGCCTACGAGCAGTACTTC. Amino acid sequence: CASSRTRQGAAYEQYF.

The rearrangement uses TRBV28 and TRBJ2-4, with TRBD1 as a possible D gene (5 bases). CDR3 length: 16 residues. Germline V gene sequence: CDR1 MDHEN, CDR2 SYDVKM. The ends were cut back, 6 bases at V and 1 base at J, with 16 bases in the middle. DNA for the CDR3: TGTGCCAGCAGACCCCCAAGGGGCTTGGCCAAAAACATTCAGTACTTC. This translates into CASRPPRGLAKNIQYF.